One sample yielded the 13 T cell receptor beta chains listed below, sequenced in a study of CD8+ T cells in alopecia areata listed by TCRdb under 2018. This specimen's time point label, interpreted: 24 weeks on oral tofacitinib. The sample's treatment or condition, from its label and the paper: oral pan-JAK inhibitor, 5-10 mg twice daily. Libraries were prepared through the immunoSEQ multiplex PCR assay. RNA was extracted from all samples and reverse transcribed into cDNA as template for TCR sequencing. TCRdb retrieved this table from immuneACCESS and kept in-frame rearrangements only. Not all clones are present; in checked studies, unresolved V genes account for under half, and no reason is known for the remainder. Recorded for this sample are 150,000 to 200,000 clones; 60% of them occurred a single time. The biggest ten clones account for approximately 1% of the sample. The source material was CD4+ T cells sorted from blood, sampled at week 24, from a patient treated with tofacitinib. The receptors derive from a human donor with alopecia areata.

The rearrangement uses TRBV11-2 and TRBJ2-1, with D possibly being TRBD2 (6 bases). V lost 1 base and J lost 5, with 12 bases in between. CDR3 size: 15 residues. Per germline, CDR1 SGHAT and CDR2 FQNNGV. The CDR3 DNA is TGTGCCAGCAGCTTAGTCACTAGCAGAAACAATGAGCAGTTCTTC. It yields the protein CASSLVTSRNNEQFF. The full variable domain, its missing parts supplied by reference TRBV11-2 and TRBJ2-1, is EAGVAQSPRYKIIEKRQSVAFWCNPISGHATLYWYQQILGQGPKLLIQFQNNGVVDDSQLPKDRFSAERLKGVDSTLKIQPAKLEDSAVYLCASSLVTSRNNEQFFGPGTRLTVL.

This clone was seen more than once but under ten times. The genes are TRBV5-1 and TRBJ2-5; D perhaps matches TRBD2 (5 bases). CDR3 length: 15 residues. Germline-derived CDR1 and CDR2 are SGHRS and YFSETQ. Trimming pared 3 bases from V and 3 bases from J, leaving 15 bases between. The CDR3 spells CASSSSPTGKETQYF. The CDR3, as DNA: TGCGCCAGCAGCTCGTCTCCGACGGGGAAAGAGACCCAGTACTTC.

The rearrangement joins TRBV5-1 to TRBJ2-2; D not resolved. V was pared by 4 bases and J by 1 base, with 14 bases between. CDR3 length: 16 residues. Germline-derived CDR1 and CDR2 are SGHRS and YFSETQ. DNA of the CDR3: TGCGCCAGCAGCCCGCACGTAAGAGAGAACACCGGGGAGCTGTTTTTT. Translated, it gives CASSPHVRENTGELFF.

The chain recombines TRBV7-8 with TRBJ2-3; TRBD2 agrees at 10 bases. The V gene's germline CDR1 is SGHVS and CDR2 FQNEAQ. The V and J ends lost 5 bases and 7 bases, in that order; junction bases with no gene match: 9. The CDR3 contains 15 residues. The CDR3 region is CASSRTSGFPNTQYF. The DNA of the CDR3 is TGTGCCAGCAGCCGGACTAGCGGCTTCCCCAATACGCAGTATTTT. The complete variable domain, with remaining parts taken from reference TRBV7-8 and TRBJ2-3, reads GAGVSQSPRYKVAKRGQDVALRCDPISGHVSLFWYQQALGQGPEFLTYFQNEAQLDKSGLPSDRFFAERPEGSVSTLKIQRTQQEDSAVYLCASSRTSGFPNTQYFGPGTRLTVL.

This chain joins TRBV5-4 and TRBJ1-5; D is uncertain. Germline V gene data show CDR1 as SGHNT and CDR2 as YYREEE (reference sequence). The CDR3 consists of 15 residues. Trimming left V 0 bases short and J 5 bases short, with 12 bases between. This chain's CDR3 is CASSLDLGLDQPQHF. The CDR3 nucleotides are TGTGCCAGCAGCTTGGACCTGGGGTTGGATCAGCCCCAGCATTTT.

The CDR3 here is CASSVAGTHGFSNYGYTF. In DNA form, the CDR3 reads TGCGCCAGCAGCGTAGCCGGGACTCACGGTTTTTCTAACTATGGCTACACCTTC. This rearrangement joins TRBV4-1 to TRBJ1-2; D might be TRBD1 (5 bases). CDR3 size: 18 residues. Trimming pared 5 bases from V and 0 bases from J, leaving 22 bases between. Germline V gene sequence: CDR1 MGHRA, CDR2 YSYEKL.

In its sample, this clone was seen a few times. This chain uses TRBV5-1 with TRBJ2-4; D possibly corresponds to TRBD1 (6 bases). This CDR3 spans 14 amino acids. The V and J ends lost 0 bases and 10 bases respectively, with 14 bases between them. Germline assignment: CDR1 SGHRS and CDR2 YFSETQ. For the CDR3, the DNA is TGCGCCAGCAGCTTGGACAGGGTGAATGGGATTCAGTACTTC. It translates to CASSLDRVNGIQYF.

The chain uses TRBV2 and TRBJ1-6; D ambiguous. Trimming cost V 5 bases and J 9 bases, with 11 bases left between them. In germline, CDR1 is SNHLY, CDR2 FYNNEI. The CDR3 has 13 residues. The CDR3 spells CASSPDGFSPLHF. CDR3 DNA sequence: TGTGCCAGCAGTCCGGACGGATTTTCACCCCTCCACTTT.

This clone was observed a handful of times. The chain joins TRBV4-3 to TRBJ1-1; no reliable D call. The CDR3 runs to 14 residues. Germline V lookup: CDR1 LGHNA, CDR2 YSLEER. V lost 2 bases and J lost 5, with 12 bases in between. The CDR3 here is CASSQFLAGTEAFF. The CDR3, as DNA: TGCGCCAGCAGCCAATTTTTGGCTGGGACTGAAGCTTTCTTT.

The chain couples TRBV2 to TRBJ1-1, with D unresolved. The CDR3 loop spans 13 amino acids. Trimming took off 5 bases at V and 8 bases at J, with 15 bases between the two ends. Germline-derived CDR1 and CDR2 are SNHLY and FYNNEI. Written as DNA, the CDR3 is TGTGCCAGCAGTTATAGTACCGCTCAAGAAGCTTTCTTT. This translates into CASSYSTAQEAFF.

The CDR3 region has the DNA TGTGCCTGGAGGAACATCCTGAACACTGAAGCTTTCTTT. It translates to CAWRNILNTEAFF. The chain combines TRBV30 with TRBJ1-1, with D unresolved. The CDR3 length is 13 residues. Germline V lookup: CDR1 GTSNPN, CDR2 SVGIG (reference sequence). Trimming left V 3 bases short and J 0 bases short, with 8 bases between.

This sequence joins TRBV5-1 and TRBJ2-5; D is uncertain. Germline lookup yields CDR1 SGHRS and CDR2 YFSETQ. Trimming stripped 1 base from V and 5 bases from J, with 9 bases between. The CDR3 is 13 amino acids. The CDR3 reads CASSLKGGETQYF. The CDR3 DNA reads as TGCGCCAGCAGCTTGAAGGGTGGGGAGACCCAGTACTTC.

The chain carries TRBV29-1 and TRBJ1-2, with TRBD1 as a possible D gene (5 bases). The CDR3 is made up of 13 amino acids. V lost 2 bases to trimming and J lost 4 bases, with 11 bases between them. The germline V gene encodes CDR1 SQVTM and CDR2 ANQGSEA. CDR3 loop: CSVEWGNSYGYTF. The CDR3, as DNA: TGCAGCGTTGAATGGGGGAATTCCTATGGCTACACCTTC. The entire variable domain, with the rest obtained from reference TRBV29-1 and TRBJ1-2, is as follows: SAVISQKPSRDICQRGTSLTIQCQVDSQVTMMFWYRQQPGQSLTLIATANQGSEATYESGFVIDKFPISRPNLTFSTLTVSNMSPEDSSIYLCSVEWGNSYGYTFGSGTRLTVV.